The present entry profiles one T cell receptor beta chain with its context. The CDR3 is 13 amino acids. Germline V lookup: CDR1 SGHTA, CDR2 FQGNSA. Between the trimmed V and J ends, which lost 3 bases and 7 bases, there was a span of 10 bases. The data originate from a study of blood T cell repertoires in COVID-19. In the study overall: Samples taken during acute and convalescent COVID-19 were collected in the United States, Italy and Spain. T cells, B-cell-depleted T cells, or PBMCs provided the cDNA or gDNA that served as material.

Sequenced by immunoSEQ multiplex PCR; TCRdb stores in-frame clones only, minus some. The profile shows 200,000 to 250,000 clones, under 85% of them singletons. Cohort placement rested on clinical history that participants reported themselves. Either two negative PCRs, clearance, or symptom resolution qualified Cohort 3 donors as recovered. Sequencing was done on a sample of PBMCs or T cells enriched from blood (not recorded which). This rearrangement joins TRBV7-2 to TRBJ1-5; no definite D call. This TCR derives from a man aged 55 to 70 who had recovered from COVID-19. CDR3 sequence reads: CASSLVERQPQHF. In DNA, the CDR3 is TGTGCCAGCAGCTTGGTGGAGCGGCAGCCCCAGCATTTT. Combining the CDR3 with reference TRBV7-2 and TRBJ1-5 gives the whole variable domain GAGVSQSPSNKVTEKGKDVELRCDPISGHTALYWYRQSLGQGLEFLIYFQGNSAPDKSGLPSDRFSAERTGGSVSTLTIQRTQQEDSAVYLCASSLVERQPQHFGDGTRLSIL.